The subject of this entry is one T cell receptor (beta chain). Its antigen is currently unknown. Germline V gives CDR1 MNHEY, CDR2 SVGAGI. This CDR3 region has 15 residues. The V end lost 6 bases, the J end lost 2 bases, and 14 bases lay between the germline ends. Indicated treatment: some 20 received Ad26.COV2.S at low or high dose, single or two shots; about 5 received placebo; per-sample allocation not given. Each sample was drawn 63 days after the first injection (of vaccine or placebo). Only in-frame clones appear in the TCRdb table, and some are missing; sequencing was by immunoSEQ multiplex PCR. The top ten hold more than 1.5% of the sample, which has some 290,000 clones, around 84% seen once. These data come from a study of Ad26.COV2.S vaccination and SARS-CoV-2 variants. Study results and caveats: Breadth measured for non-spike TCRs was similar across vaccine and placebo recipients. Measurements of TCR breadth and depth may have given underestimates of the total T cell responses. Placebo recipients had lower spike-specific TCR breadth than vaccine recipients. In vaccinated individuals, spike-specific CD8+ and CD4+ T cell responses reportedly displayed substantial breadth.

The sample was peripheral blood, taken in a trial of Ad26.COV2.S vaccine versus placebo. The sequence came from a person between 18 and 65 years old who received the Ad26.COV2.S COVID-19 vaccine or a placebo. This chain connects TRBV6-5 to TRBJ1-3; the D gene is possibly TRBD1 (5 bases). CDR3 sequence: CASRAPGGTGNTIYF. The CDR3, as DNA: TGTGCCAGCAGGGCTCCGGGGGGTACTGGAAACACCATATATTTT.